The 17 T cell receptor beta chains below come from one sample, sequenced in a study of CD8+CD57+ T cells in acquired aplastic anemia. TCR beta VDJ combinations and CDR3 sequences were profiled from genomic DNA. One entry per CDR3 protein results from TCRdb running MiXCR on the reads. The sample records 180,000 or so distinct CDR3 sequences, about half being singletons. The sample comprised sorted CD4+, CD8+, or CD8+CD57+ T cells (not recorded which) from PBMCs. These receptors were taken from a human donor in good health.

As to this clonotype: Possible read error: a much larger clone is one base away. V and J are TRBV7-8 and TRBJ1-1; D call uncertain. From germline, CDR1 is SGHVS and CDR2 FQNEAQ. Trimming left V 5 bases short and J 1 base short, with 11 bases between. The CDR3 length is 14 residues. CDR3 nucleotide sequence: TGTGCCAGCAGCATTACGGTAGAGAACACTGAAGCTTTCTTT. The encoded protein is CASSITVENTEAFF.

This clonotype was detected a few times. The genes are TRBV7-9 and TRBJ1-1; D might be TRBD1 (6 bases). Germline CDR1 is SEHNR and CDR2 is FQNEAQ (reference sequence). The CDR3 is 15 residues long. V lost 1 base to trimming and J lost 1 base, with 10 bases between them. The CDR3 region has the DNA TGTGCCAGCAGCTTAGGAGTGGACAGGAACACTGAAGCTTTCTTT. This codes for CASSLGVDRNTEAFF. The whole variable domain, filled in from reference TRBV7-9 and TRBJ1-1, reads DTGVSQNPRHKITKRGQNVTFRCDPISEHNRLYWYRQTLGQGPEFLTYFQNEAQLEKSRLLSDRFSAERPKGSFSTLEIQRTEQGDSAMYLCASSLGVDRNTEAFFGQGTRLTVV.

The CDR3 DNA reads as TGTGCCAGCTCACCCGGGGGCGGCAGTGAAGCTTTCTTT. Encoded protein: CASSPGGGSEAFF. The chain carries TRBV18 and TRBJ1-1, with D possibly TRBD1 on 6 matching bases. This CDR3 has 13 amino acids. V lost 3 bases and J lost 7, with 12 bases in between. Per germline, CDR1 KGHSH and CDR2 LQKENI.

As concerns this clonotype: The junction and the germline gene differ at one end; a read error may be behind it. This chain connects TRBV28 to TRBJ2-7; 11 nucleotides agree with TRBD1. This CDR3 is 17 amino acids long. CDR1 and CDR2 (germline): MDHEN, SYDVKM. CDR3 nucleotides: TGTGCCAGCAGTTCCCCCTCCTGGGCTCGGGGACAGGGGGGGACGAACTTC. It encodes CASSSPSWARGQGGTNF.

This clonotype was detected only a few times. The gene calls are TRBV30 and TRBJ1-5; TRBD1 agrees at 8 bases. CDR1 and CDR2 from the germline V gene are GTSNPN and SVGIG (reference sequence). Trimming at V came to 1 base and at J to 6 bases, leaving 5 bases not matched to a gene. CDR3 length: 14 amino acids. In DNA form, the CDR3 reads TGTGCCTGGAGTGAATTCAGGGGGCGTCAGCCCCAGCATTTT. As protein: CAWSEFRGRQPQHF.

The chain recombines TRBV12-3 or TRBV12-4 with TRBJ1-1; a possible D gene is TRBD1 (6 bases). V gave up 4 bases and J gave up 6 bases, with 24 bases separating them. The CDR3 extends over 17 amino acids. The CDR3: CASSSKAGTSFLAEAFF. Written as DNA, the CDR3 is TGTGCCAGCAGTTCCAAGGCCGGGACATCATTCTTGGCTGAAGCTTTCTTT.

The chain carries TRBV10-3 and TRBJ1-1, with D hard to call. Trimming took 4 bases from V and 1 from J, leaving 13 bases between them. This CDR3 region has 15 residues. Germline values: CDR1 ENHRY, CDR2 SYGVKD. CDR3 in DNA: TGTGCCATCAGTGGGCGACAAGGAGGGAACACTGAAGCTTTCTTT. Translated: CAISGRQGGNTEAFF.

The chain has TRBV7-9 and TRBJ1-3; D is uncertain. This CDR3 spans 13 amino acids. Per the germline V gene, CDR1 is SEHNR and CDR2 is FQNEAQ (reference sequence). Trimming removed 6 bases from V and 0 bases from J, with 6 bases in between. As DNA, the CDR3 is TGTGCCAGCAGGTCTCCCTCTGGAAACACCATATATTTT. Translation gives CASRSPSGNTIYF.

This chain uses TRBV25-1 with TRBJ1-6; D uncertain. Trimming pared 6 bases from V and 10 bases from J, leaving 13 bases between. From germline, CDR1 is MGHDK and CDR2 SYGVNS. CDR3 size: 13 residues. CDR3: CASRRMGLSPLHF. CDR3 nucleotides: TGTGCCAGCAGAAGAATGGGGTTGTCACCCCTCCACTTT.

The CDR3 protein is CASLRYQPQHF. Here the CDR3 DNA reads TGTGCCAGTCTGAGGTATCAGCCCCAGCATTTT. This chain uses TRBV19 with TRBJ1-5, with D unclear. CDR1 is LNHDA and CDR2 is SQIVND in the germline V gene (reference sequence). Trimming stripped 8 bases from V and 5 bases from J, with 7 bases between. CDR3 length: 11 amino acids.

As concerns this clonotype: One end of the junction does not line up with germline, which may come from a read error. The chain couples TRBV9 to TRBJ1-4, with 7 bases fitting TRBD1. The CDR3 is 14 residues long. CDR1 is SGDLS, CDR2 YYNGEE, per germline. The chain's CDR3 is CASSPAGGSEKLIF. As DNA, the CDR3 is TGTGCCAGCAGCCCCGCAGGGGGTAGCGAAAAACTGATTTTT.

This clonotype was recorded many times. This chain links TRBV9 with TRBJ2-1; D ambiguous. From germline, CDR1 is SGDLS and CDR2 YYNGEE. V was shortened by 0 bases and J by 2 bases, with 12 bases between the two germline ends. This CDR3 comprises 16 residues. CDR3 sequence (DNA): TGTGCCAGCAGCGTAGTGGTCGGCAGCGCCTACAATGAGCAGTTCTTC. Its protein product is CASSVVVGSAYNEQFF.

At least ten counts were recorded for this clonotype. The rearrangement uses TRBV5-8 and TRBJ1-5; tentatively, D is TRBD1 (5 bases). Germline CDR1 reads SGHTS; CDR2 reads YDEGEE. Trimming shortened V by 6 bases and J by 6 bases, and 16 bases separated the two germline ends. The length of the CDR3 is 14 residues. The CDR3 coding sequence is TGTGCCAGCATTGCAGGGCCGGCGCGTCAGCCCCAGCATTTT. This translates into CASIAGPARQPQHF.

This chain joins TRBV6-1 and TRBJ2-3, with D perhaps TRBD2 (6 bases). Germline-derived CDR1 and CDR2 are MNHNS and SASEGT. Deletions cut 5 bases from V and 1 base from J, with 16 bases between. The CDR3 covers 16 residues. CDR3 DNA: TGTGCCAGCAGTTACTCCGGGACTCCCGGCACAGATACGCAGTATTTT. Its protein product is CASSYSGTPGTDTQYF.

The rearrangement joins TRBV19 to TRBJ2-2, with 8 nucleotides matching TRBD2. With V trimmed by 6 bases and J by 6 bases, 0 bases remained unmatched. Germline CDR1 is LNHDA and CDR2 is SQIVND (reference sequence). CDR3 length: 12 amino acids. CDR3: CASSGRAGELFF. The CDR3 DNA is TGTGCCAGTAGCGGGAGGGCCGGGGAGCTGTTTTTT.

The gene calls are TRBV4-1 and TRBJ1-5, with 12 nucleotides matching TRBD1. V lost 4 bases to trimming and J lost 8 bases; unmatched junction nucleotides: 9. This CDR3 is 16 amino acids long. Germline V CDR1 and CDR2: MGHRA, YSYEKL. CDR3 nucleotides: TGCGCCAGCAGCCTAAAACCGGGACAGGGGGCTAAGCCCCAGCATTTT. Protein product: CASSLKPGQGAKPQHF.

This clonotype appeared many times. An end of the junction differs from the germline gene, which may be a read error. This chain links TRBV7-7 with TRBJ2-1, with TRBD1 identical over 9 bases. Per the germline V gene, CDR1 is SSHAT and CDR2 is FNYEAQ (reference sequence). The CDR3 is made up of 15 amino acids. The CDR3 reads CASSLKQGASYEQFF. CDR3 sequence (DNA): TGTGCTAGCAGCTTAAAACAGGGGGCTAGCTATGAGCAGTTCTTC.